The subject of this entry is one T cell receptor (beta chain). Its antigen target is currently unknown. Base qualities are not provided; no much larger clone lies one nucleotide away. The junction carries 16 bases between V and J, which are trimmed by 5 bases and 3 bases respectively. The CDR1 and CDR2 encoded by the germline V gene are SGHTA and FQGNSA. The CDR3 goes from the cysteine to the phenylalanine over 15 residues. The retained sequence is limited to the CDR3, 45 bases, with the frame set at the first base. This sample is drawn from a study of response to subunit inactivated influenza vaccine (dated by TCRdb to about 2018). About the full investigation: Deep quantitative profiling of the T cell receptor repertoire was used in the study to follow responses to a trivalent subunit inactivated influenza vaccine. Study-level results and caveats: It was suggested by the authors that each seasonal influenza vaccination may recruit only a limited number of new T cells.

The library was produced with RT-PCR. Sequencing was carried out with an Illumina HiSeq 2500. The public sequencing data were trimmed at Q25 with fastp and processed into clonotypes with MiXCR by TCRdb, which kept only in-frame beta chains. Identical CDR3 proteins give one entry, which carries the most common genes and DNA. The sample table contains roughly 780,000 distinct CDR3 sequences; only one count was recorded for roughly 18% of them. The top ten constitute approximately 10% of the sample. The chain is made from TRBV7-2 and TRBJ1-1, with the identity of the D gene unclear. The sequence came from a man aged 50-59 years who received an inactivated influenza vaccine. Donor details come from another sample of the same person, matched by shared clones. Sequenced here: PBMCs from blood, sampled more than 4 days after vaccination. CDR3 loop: CASSQTIVWDTEAFF. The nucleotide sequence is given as TGTGCCAGCAGCCAAACCATAGTTTGGGACACTGAAGCTTTCTTT.